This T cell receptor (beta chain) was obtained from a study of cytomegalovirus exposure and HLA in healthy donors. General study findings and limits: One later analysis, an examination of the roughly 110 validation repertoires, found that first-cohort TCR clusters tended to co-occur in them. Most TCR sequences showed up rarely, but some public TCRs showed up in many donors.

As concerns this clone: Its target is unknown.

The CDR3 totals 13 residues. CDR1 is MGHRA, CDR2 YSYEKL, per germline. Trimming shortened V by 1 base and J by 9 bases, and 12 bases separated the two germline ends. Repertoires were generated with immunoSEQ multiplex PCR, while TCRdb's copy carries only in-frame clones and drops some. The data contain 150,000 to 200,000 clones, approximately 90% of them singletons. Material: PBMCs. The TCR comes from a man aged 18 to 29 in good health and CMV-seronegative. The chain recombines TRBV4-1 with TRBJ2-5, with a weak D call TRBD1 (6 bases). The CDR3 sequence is CASSQADRGAQYF. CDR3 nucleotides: TGCGCCAGCAGCCAAGCGGACAGAGGGGCCCAGTACTTC.